A single T cell receptor (beta chain) is shown here with its context. In this sample, this clonotype turned up many times. Its antigen remains unidentified. Per-nucleotide qualities are absent, and no much larger clonotype sits a single base away. The entry originates in a study of CD8 T cells in ankylosing spondylitis (dated by TCRdb to the late 2010s). With respect to the entire study: To find TCR variants linked to disease, the study profiled T cell receptor beta repertoires in ankylosing spondylitis patients and healthy donors. The whole study cohort included over 85 healthy donors and 20 to 30 ankylosing spondylitis patients. Samples of peripheral blood were taken, and for ankylosing spondylitis patients, synovial fluid was collected as well.

General study outcomes and caveats: Blood from ankylosing spondylitis patients appeared to be characterized by a TCR beta motif composed of 7 to 9 highly homologous amino acid variants. The disease-linked clones showed a CD8+ phenotype and occurred at relatively low frequencies in peripheral blood. The disease-linked clones were reported to be significantly enriched in matched synovial fluid samples from ankylosing spondylitis patients. Some motif variants had previously been reported in the synovial fluid and blood of reactive arthritis patients, which suggests shared mechanisms of disease initiation.

The CDR3 runs 15 amino acids, cysteine and phenylalanine included. The kept DNA is CDR3 alone, 45 bases in frame from the first base. From V the trimming removes 3 bases and from J it removes 7 bases, while the gene matches leave 7 bases of the junction unaccounted for. This sample was sequenced with an Illumina HiSeq 2500. TCR beta libraries were prepared by quantitative 5'-RACE with molecular barcodes. For the original study's pipeline: Disease-linked TCR variants were identified with a new computational method built on a probabilistic model of VDJ rearrangement. The public sequencing data were trimmed at Q25 with fastp and processed into clonotypes with MiXCR by TCRdb, which kept only in-frame beta chains. Rows are unified per CDR3 protein, each entry keeping the most common DNA and genes. For this entry, the V and J calls and clone size follow TCRdb and not the study's own pipeline. The sample profile shows 200,000 or so distinct CDR3 sequences; under 15% of them were found once. The ten largest clones add up to 9.5% to 11% of the sample.

The source is a female donor with ankylosing spondylitis or in good health (not recorded which). The rearranged chain carries TRBV12-3 or TRBV12-4 and TRBJ2-2, with 8 junctional bases fitting TRBD2. The sample was blood, either unsorted or a sorted T cell fraction (not recorded which). The DNA is as follows: TGTGCCAGCAGTTTGGGGGTAGCGGGATTCGGGGAGCTGTTTTTT. Its protein reads: CASSLGVAGFGELFF.